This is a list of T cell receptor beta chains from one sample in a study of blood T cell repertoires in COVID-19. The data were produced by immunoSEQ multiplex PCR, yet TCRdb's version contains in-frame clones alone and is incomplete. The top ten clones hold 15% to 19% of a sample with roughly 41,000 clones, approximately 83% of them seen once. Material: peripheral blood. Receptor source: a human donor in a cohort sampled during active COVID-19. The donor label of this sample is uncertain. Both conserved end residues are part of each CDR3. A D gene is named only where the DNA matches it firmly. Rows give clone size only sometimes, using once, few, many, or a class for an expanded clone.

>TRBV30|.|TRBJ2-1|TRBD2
TGTGCCTGGAGTAGGCGGGGGAATGAGCAGTTCTTC
CAWSRRGNEQFF
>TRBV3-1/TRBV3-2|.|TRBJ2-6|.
TGTGCCAGCAGCCAATCAGGGGCTGGGGCCAACGTCCTGACTTTC
CASSQSGAGANVLTF
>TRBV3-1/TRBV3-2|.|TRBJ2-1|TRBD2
TGTGCCAGCAGCCAAGGGGCGCTAGCGGGGGGCCTGAGGAATGAGCAGTTCTTC
CASSQGALAGGLRNEQFF
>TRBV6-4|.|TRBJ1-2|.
TGTGCCAGCACCCAAAACGCAGGGCAATCTTATGGCTACACCTTC
CASTQNAGQSYGYTF
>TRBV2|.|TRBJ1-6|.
TGTGCCAGCAGTGAAACCGTCCGGTCACCCCTCCACTTT
CASSETVRSPLHF
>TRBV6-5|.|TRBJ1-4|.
TGTGCCAGCAGTTACGAGCATAGTAATGAAAAACTGTTTTTT
CASSYEHSNEKLFF
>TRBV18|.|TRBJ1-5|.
TGTGCCAGCTCAGCGGGAGTAAATAGCAATCAGCCCCAGCATTTT
CASSAGVNSNQPQHF
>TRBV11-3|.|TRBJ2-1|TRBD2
TGTGCCAGCAGCTCTAGCGGGGGGTACAATGAGCAGTTCTTC
CASSSSGGYNEQFF
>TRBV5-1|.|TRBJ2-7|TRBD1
TGCGCCAGCAGCTCCGGACCCCAGGGGGCGGGTGGGGGAAAAACCTACGAGCAGTACTTC
CASSSGPQGAGGGKTYEQYF
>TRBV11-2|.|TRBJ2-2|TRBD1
TGTGCCAGCAGCGCTATAATGGGACAGGGAGGCACCGGGGAGCTGTTTTTT
CASSAIMGQGGTGELFF
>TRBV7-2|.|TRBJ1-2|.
TGTGCCAGCAGTCCCGACAGAAACTATGGCTACACCTTC
CASSPDRNYGYTF
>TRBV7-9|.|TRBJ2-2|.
TGTGCCAGCAGCTTAGAGACAGGCAGCACCGGGGAGCTGTTTTTT
CASSLETGSTGELFF
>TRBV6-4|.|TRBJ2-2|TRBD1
TGTGCCAGCAGTAAGGACAGGGGCTCCACCGGGGAGCTGTTTTTT
CASSKDRGSTGELFF
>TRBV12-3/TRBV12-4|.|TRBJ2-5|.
TGTGCCAGCAGTTTAGGGGGGCCGGAGACCCAGTACTTC
CASSLGGPETQYF
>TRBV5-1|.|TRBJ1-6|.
TGCGCCAGCAGCTTGGGGTCCTCGGGTAATTCACCCCTCCACTTT
CASSLGSSGNSPLHF
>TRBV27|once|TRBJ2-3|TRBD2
TGTGCCAGCAGTGGAACTTTAGGGACTAGCGGAACAGATACGCAGTATTTT
CASSGTLGTSGTDTQYF
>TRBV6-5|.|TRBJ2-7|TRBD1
TGTGCCAGCAGTTACACGCTACAGGGGGTCTACGAGCAGTACTTC
CASSYTLQGVYEQYF
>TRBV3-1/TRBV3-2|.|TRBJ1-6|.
TGTGCCAGCAGCCAGGGCCGCACAGGATATTCACCCCTCCACTTT
CASSQGRTGYSPLHF
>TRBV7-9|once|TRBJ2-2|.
TGTGCCAGCAGCTTAGCCGTCAACACCGGGGAGCTGTTTTTT
CASSLAVNTGELFF
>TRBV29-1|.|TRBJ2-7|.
TGCAGCGTTATCGGGAGAACCTACGAGCAGTACTTC
CSVIGRTYEQYF
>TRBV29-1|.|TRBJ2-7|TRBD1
TGCAGCGTTGAGGGACAGGGGGCACTCGGGGAGCAGTACTTC
CSVEGQGALGEQYF
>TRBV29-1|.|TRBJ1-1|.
TGCAGCGGAACCGGGAGGGTAGGGACTGAAGCTTTCTTT
CSGTGRVGTEAFF
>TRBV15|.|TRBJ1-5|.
TGTGCCACCAGCGCTCAAACAGGGCGCAATCAGCCCCAGCATTTT
CATSAQTGRNQPQHF
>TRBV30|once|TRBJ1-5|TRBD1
TGTGCCTGTACAGGGGAAGGCAATCAGCCCCAGCATTTT
CACTGEGNQPQHF
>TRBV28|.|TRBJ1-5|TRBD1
TGTGCCAGCAGTTGGGGGACAGGGAGAGGTCAGCCCCAGCATTTT
CASSWGTGRGQPQHF
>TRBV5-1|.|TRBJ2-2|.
TGCGCCAGCAGCGTGGACAGAATAGTGGCCGGGGAGCTGTTTTTT
CASSVDRIVAGELFF